These T cell receptor beta chains were read from a single sample in a study of T cells after yellow fever vaccination. TCRdb re-analysed the 5' RACE reads in MiXCR, keeping a single row per CDR3 protein. Of approximately 350,000 distinct CDR3 sequences listed, roughly 10% are singletons. Specimen: PBMCs, collected on the day of the first yellow fever vaccination. The receptors here all came from a man younger than 30 who received the YFV17D yellow fever vaccine. The CDR3 runs from the conserved cysteine through the conserved F or W. The order of the fields is D gene, clone size, V gene, CDR3 length, J gene, CDR3 protein, CDR3 DNA. The D gene is left open where the match is weak. Some rows have no size entry. The others give once, few or many, or a class for an expanded clone.

D: TRBD1; size: NA; V: TRBV12-3/TRBV12-4; length: 12; J: TRBJ1-3; CDR3: CASSRQGDTIYF; DNA: TGTGCCAGCAGCAGACAGGGAGACACCATATATTTT
D: TRBD1; size: few; V: TRBV5-1; length: 20; J: TRBJ2-1; CDR3: CASSSWGQGRDQPPQHEQFF; DNA: TGCGCCAGCAGCTCCTGGGGACAGGGGAGGGACCAACCCCCCCAACATGAGCAGTTCTTC
D: TRBD1; size: NA; V: TRBV5-1; length: 14; J: TRBJ1-4; CDR3: CASSPDRGDEKLFF; DNA: TGCGCCAGCAGCCCGGACAGGGGCGACGAAAAACTGTTTTTT
D: NA; size: few; V: TRBV6-2/TRBV6-3; length: 14; J: TRBJ1-1; CDR3: CARHDGYHNTEAFF; DNA: TGTGCCAGACACGACGGGTACCATAACACTGAAGCTTTCTTT
D: NA; size: few; V: TRBV6-5; length: 14; J: TRBJ2-5; CDR3: CASSYSWGVETQYF; DNA: TGTGCCAGCAGTTATTCGTGGGGGGTCGAGACCCAGTACTTC
D: NA; size: few; V: TRBV5-1; length: 16; J: TRBJ2-6; CDR3: CASSYIQITGANVLTF; DNA: TGCGCCAGCAGCTATATACAGATAACTGGGGCCAACGTCCTGACTTTC
D: NA; size: few; V: TRBV6-2/TRBV6-3; length: 15; J: TRBJ1-1; CDR3: CASRYHTTVNTEAFF; DNA: TGTGCCAGCAGATATCACACCACAGTGAACACTGAAGCTTTCTTT
D: NA; size: many; V: TRBV7-7; length: 18; J: TRBJ2-2; CDR3: CASSPDRRGLPQTGELFF; DNA: TGTGCTAGCAGCCCCGATCGCCGGGGACTCCCACAGACCGGGGAGCTGTTTTTT
D: NA; size: few; V: TRBV14; length: 20; J: TRBJ2-6; CDR3: CASSHTHHHGLSSGANVLTF; DNA: TGTGCCAGCAGCCATACTCATCACCACGGCCTGAGCTCTGGGGCCAACGTCCTGACTTTC
D: TRBD1; size: NA; V: TRBV7-2; length: 12; J: TRBJ1-1; CDR3: CASARGHTEAFF; DNA: TGTGCCAGCGCCAGGGGGCACACTGAAGCTTTCTTT
D: TRBD2; size: many; V: TRBV5-1; length: 15; J: TRBJ2-1; CDR3: CASSPLAGGPNEQFF; DNA: TGCGCCAGCAGCCCCTTAGCGGGGGGGCCCAATGAGCAGTTCTTC
D: TRBD1; size: NA; V: TRBV3-1; length: 16; J: TRBJ2-7; CDR3: CASSQESRTGSEEQYF; DNA: TGTGCCAGCAGCCAAGAAAGCCGGACAGGGTCGGAAGAGCAGTACTTC
D: TRBD1; size: NA; V: TRBV3-1; length: 15; J: TRBJ2-1; CDR3: CATARGTGMFNEQFF; DNA: TGTGCCACCGCCCGGGGGACAGGGATGTTCAATGAGCAGTTCTTC
D: NA; size: NA; V: TRBV29-1; length: 14; J: TRBJ2-7; CDR3: CSVEIQAKTYEQYF; DNA: TGCAGCGTTGAAATACAGGCGAAAACCTACGAGCAGTACTTC
D: TRBD2; size: many; V: TRBV6-2/TRBV6-3; length: 14; J: TRBJ2-1; CDR3: CASSYGLAADEQFF; DNA: TGTGCCAGCAGTTACGGGCTAGCGGCGGATGAGCAGTTCTTC
D: NA; size: few; V: TRBV20-1; length: 15; J: TRBJ1-2; CDR3: CSARERGGTNYGYTF; DNA: TGCAGTGCTAGAGAGAGAGGGGGTACTAACTATGGCTACACCTTC
D: NA; size: NA; V: TRBV20-1; length: 13; J: TRBJ1-1; CDR3: CSASPGGDTEAFF; DNA: TGCAGTGCCTCCCCGGGCGGGGACACTGAAGCTTTCTTT
D: TRBD2; size: many; V: TRBV12-3/TRBV12-4; length: 13; J: TRBJ2-1; CDR3: CASSGGWAGEQFF; DNA: TGTGCCAGCAGCGGGGGGTGGGCGGGTGAGCAGTTCTTC
D: NA; size: few; V: TRBV6-5; length: 14; J: TRBJ1-4; CDR3: CASSYGTTNEKLFF; DNA: TGTGCCAGCAGTTACGGAACAACTAATGAAAAACTGTTTTTT
D: NA; size: many; V: TRBV29-1; length: 12; J: TRBJ1-2; CDR3: CSVYGQNYGYTF; DNA: TGCAGCGTTTACGGACAGAACTATGGCTACACCTTC
D: TRBD2; size: NA; V: TRBV5-4; length: 16; J: TRBJ2-5; CDR3: CASSPLGLADQETQYF; DNA: TGTGCCAGCAGCCCCCTGGGACTAGCGGACCAAGAGACCCAGTACTTC
D: NA; size: NA; V: TRBV6-5; length: 13; J: TRBJ1-1; CDR3: CASSYDSGTEAFF; DNA: TGTGCCAGCAGTTACGACAGTGGGACTGAAGCTTTCTTT
D: NA; size: NA; V: TRBV4-2; length: 13; J: TRBJ2-7; CDR3: CASSQPGAHEQYF; DNA: TGTGCCAGCAGCCAACCGGGGGCCCACGAGCAGTACTTC
D: NA; size: NA; V: TRBV6-5; length: 15; J: TRBJ2-3; CDR3: CASRSLGSLGDTQYF; DNA: TGTGCCAGCAGGTCACTCGGGTCCCTAGGAGATACGCAGTATTTT
D: NA; size: NA; V: TRBV21-1; length: 16; J: TRBJ2-7; CDR3: CASSKPGHYNAYEQYF; DNA: TGTGCCAGCAGTAAGCCGGGACATTATAACGCCTACGAGCAGTACTTC
D: NA; size: NA; V: TRBV5-1; length: 13; J: TRBJ2-5; CDR3: CASRGGTQETLYF; DNA: TGCGCCAGCAGAGGAGGAACACAAGAGACCCTGTACTTC
D: TRBD2; size: few; V: TRBV11-2; length: 19; J: TRBJ2-3; CDR3: CASSQWSPSGGPTTDTQYF; DNA: TGTGCCAGCAGCCAGTGGTCCCCTAGCGGGGGGCCGACCACAGATACGCAGTATTTT
D: NA; size: few; V: TRBV2; length: 16; J: TRBJ2-5; CDR3: CASSDGTANFQETQYF; DNA: TGTGCCAGCAGTGATGGGACCGCTAATTTCCAAGAGACCCAGTACTTC
D: NA; size: NA; V: TRBV18; length: 16; J: TRBJ1-1; CDR3: CASSPQRTELNTEAFF; DNA: TGTGCCAGCTCACCCCAAAGGACGGAATTGAACACTGAAGCTTTCTTT
D: TRBD1; size: NA; V: TRBV3-1; length: 16; J: TRBJ2-1; CDR3: CASSQVGQGYYNEQFF; DNA: TGTGCCAGCAGCCAAGTGGGACAGGGGTACTACAATGAGCAGTTCTTC
D: TRBD2; size: few; V: TRBV5-1; length: 14; J: TRBJ2-1; CDR3: CASRLLAGLNEQFF; DNA: TGCGCCAGCCGATTACTAGCGGGGCTCAATGAGCAGTTCTTC
D: NA; size: NA; V: TRBV6-5; length: 14; J: TRBJ1-2; CDR3: CASSWDNENYGYTF; DNA: TGTGCCAGCAGTTGGGACAACGAAAACTATGGCTACACCTTC
D: NA; size: few; V: TRBV2; length: 15; J: TRBJ2-6; CDR3: CARKTGSSGANVLTF; DNA: TGTGCCAGAAAGACAGGTTCCTCTGGGGCCAACGTCCTGACTTTC
D: NA; size: few; V: TRBV20-1; length: 13; J: TRBJ1-6; CDR3: CSARAYTNSPLHF; DNA: TGCAGTGCTAGAGCGTACACCAATTCACCCCTCCACTTT
D: NA; size: NA; V: TRBV4-2; length: 14; J: TRBJ2-3; CDR3: CASSQDPTTDTQYF; DNA: TGTGCCAGCAGCCAAGATCCAACTACCGATACGCAGTATTTT
D: TRBD1; size: many; V: TRBV5-6; length: 15; J: TRBJ2-2; CDR3: CASSPTGRNTGELFF; DNA: TGTGCCAGCAGCCCGACAGGGAGGAACACCGGGGAGCTGTTTTTT
D: NA; size: few; V: TRBV10-3; length: 13; J: TRBJ1-6; CDR3: CAINREYNSPLHF; DNA: TGTGCCATCAACCGGGAGTATAATTCACCCCTCCACTTT
D: NA; size: few; V: TRBV29-1; length: 14; J: TRBJ2-3; CDR3: CSVEVGRNTDTQYF; DNA: TGCAGCGTTGAAGTAGGTCGGAACACAGATACGCAGTATTTT
D: TRBD1; size: NA; V: TRBV4-2; length: 14; J: TRBJ2-7; CDR3: CASSLDRVAYEQYF; DNA: TGTGCCAGCAGCCTGGACAGGGTGGCCTACGAGCAGTACTTC
D: TRBD1; size: NA; V: TRBV12-3/TRBV12-4; length: 15; J: TRBJ2-3; CDR3: CASSRDRVAVDTQYF; DNA: TGTGCCAGCAGCCGTGACAGGGTTGCGGTAGATACGCAGTATTTT
D: TRBD2; size: few; V: TRBV3-1; length: 17; J: TRBJ2-5; CDR3: CASSQDWAGLAPETQYF; DNA: TGTGCCAGCAGCCAAGATTGGGCGGGACTAGCTCCAGAGACCCAGTACTTC
D: NA; size: few; V: TRBV20-1; length: 13; J: TRBJ2-3; CDR3: CSARDTSTDTQYF; DNA: TGCAGTGCTAGGGACACTAGCACAGATACGCAGTATTTT
D: TRBD2; size: few; V: TRBV7-8; length: 14; J: TRBJ2-1; CDR3: CASSISGGDNEQFF; DNA: TGTGCCAGCAGCATTAGCGGGGGGGACAATGAGCAGTTCTTC